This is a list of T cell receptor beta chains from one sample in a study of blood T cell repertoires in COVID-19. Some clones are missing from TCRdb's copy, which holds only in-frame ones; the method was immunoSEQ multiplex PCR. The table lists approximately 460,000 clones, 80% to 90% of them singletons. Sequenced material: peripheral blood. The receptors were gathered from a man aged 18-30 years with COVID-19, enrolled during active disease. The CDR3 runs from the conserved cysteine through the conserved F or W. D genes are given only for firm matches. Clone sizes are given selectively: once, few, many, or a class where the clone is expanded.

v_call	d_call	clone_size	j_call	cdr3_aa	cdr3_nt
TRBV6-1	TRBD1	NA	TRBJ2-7	CASSESSTGAHEQYF	TGTGCCAGCAGTGAATCATCGACAGGGGCCCACGAGCAGTACTTC
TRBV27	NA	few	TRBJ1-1	CASSSRVSPIISEAFF	TGTGCCAGCAGTTCTAGAGTTTCGCCAATAATCTCTGAAGCTTTCTTT
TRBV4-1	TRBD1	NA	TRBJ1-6	CASSQDMGQVNSPLHF	TGCGCCAGCAGCCAAGATATGGGACAGGTTAATTCACCCCTCCACTTT
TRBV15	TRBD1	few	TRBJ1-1	CATSGWTGSKTEAFF	TGTGCCACCAGCGGATGGACAGGCTCCAAGACTGAAGCTTTCTTT
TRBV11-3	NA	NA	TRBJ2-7	CASSSYGAYEQYF	TGTGCCAGCAGCTCCTACGGGGCCTACGAGCAGTACTTC
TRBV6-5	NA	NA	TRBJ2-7	CAGRSSYEQYF	TGTGCCGGCAGGTCGTCCTACGAGCAGTACTTC
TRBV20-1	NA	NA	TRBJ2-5	CSAVKQETQYF	TGCAGTGCTGTAAAACAAGAGACCCAGTACTTC
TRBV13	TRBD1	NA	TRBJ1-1	CASRSDRGTEAFF	TGTGCCAGCAGGTCGGACAGGGGAACTGAAGCTTTCTTT
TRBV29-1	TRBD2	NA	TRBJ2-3	CSVVAGGSTDTQYF	TGCAGCGTTGTTGCGGGGGGGAGCACAGATACGCAGTATTTT
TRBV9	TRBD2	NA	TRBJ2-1	CASSIDLAGDNEQFF	TGTGCCAGCAGCATCGATCTAGCGGGAGATAATGAGCAGTTCTTC
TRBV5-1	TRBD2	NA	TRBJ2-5	CASSFGAGTRETQYF	TGCGCCAGCAGCTTTGGAGCGGGGACGAGAGAGACCCAGTACTTC
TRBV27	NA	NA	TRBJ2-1	CASSLRGGRHQYNEQFF	TGTGCCAGCAGTTTAAGAGGTGGGAGACACCAATACAATGAGCAGTTCTTC
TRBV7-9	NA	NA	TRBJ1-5	CASSLSGGVSNQPQHF	TGTGCCAGCAGCTTATCCGGGGGGGTAAGCAATCAGCCCCAGCATTTT
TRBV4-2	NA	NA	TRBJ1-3	CASSQLGVLKSSGNTIYF	TGTGCCAGCAGCCAATTAGGGGTCCTCAAGAGCTCTGGAAACACCATATATTTT
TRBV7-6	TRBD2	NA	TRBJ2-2	CASSDGLAGDTGELFF	TGTGCCAGCAGCGACGGACTAGCGGGAGACACCGGGGAGCTGTTTTTT
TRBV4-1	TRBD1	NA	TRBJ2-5	CASSQQDRRQETQYF	TGCGCCAGCAGCCAGCAGGACAGGCGACAAGAGACCCAGTACTTC
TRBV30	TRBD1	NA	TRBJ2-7	CAWSLQGVGYEQYF	TGTGCCTGGAGCCTACAGGGGGTAGGCTACGAGCAGTACTTC
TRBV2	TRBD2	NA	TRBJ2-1	CASSEVRGAGGLDNEQFF	TGTGCCAGCAGTGAAGTAAGGGGAGCGGGAGGGCTTGACAATGAGCAGTTCTTC
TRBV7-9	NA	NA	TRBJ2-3	CASSLRDWYTDTQYF	TGTGCCAGCAGCTTGCGGGACTGGTACACAGATACGCAGTATTTT
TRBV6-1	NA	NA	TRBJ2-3	CASSDRGSPPDTQYF	TGTGCCAGCAGTGACAGGGGCTCCCCACCAGATACGCAGTATTTT
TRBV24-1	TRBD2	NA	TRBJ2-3	CATSDFRTSGSTDTQYF	TGTGCCACCAGTGATTTCCGGACTAGCGGGAGCACAGATACGCAGTATTTT
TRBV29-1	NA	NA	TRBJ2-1	CSVSWSSYNEQFF	TGCAGCGTGAGCTGGAGCTCCTACAATGAGCAGTTCTTC